The rows below give T cell receptor beta chains drawn from one sample of a study of read filtering for tumor transcriptome and immune sequencing. Each CDR3 protein is one row after TCRdb ran MiXCR on the reads. This table has approximately 58,000 distinct CDR3 sequences, about 12% appearing once. The sample consisted of a population of CD138-negative cells sorted from bone marrow. All receptors derive from a donor aged 40 or over with multiple myeloma. Both conserved end residues are trimmed from each CDR3.

v_gene,j_gene,CDR3aa
TRBV7-3,TRBJ2-3,ASRDTSGGTDTQY
TRBV6-1,TRBJ1-1,ASSEIGGQNTEAF
TRBV5-6,TRBJ1-5,ASSPDGNQPQH
TRBV11-2,TRBJ1-2,ASSLEGFYGYT
TRBV7-9,TRBJ1-6,ASSPSYSPLH
TRBV7-2,TRBJ1-6,ASSFTTGSRSPLH
TRBV7-9,TRBJ2-7,ASSLEDVSYEQY
TRBV6-2/TRBV6-3,TRBJ2-7,ASRTNGGRLNEQY
TRBV6-5,NA,ASSYGVVAF
TRBV18,TRBJ1-1,ASSKLTGNSDTEAF
TRBV4-1,TRBJ2-4,ASSHPDRADIQY
TRBV14,TRBJ1-2,ASSRDVPVRDYGYT
TRBV6-2/TRBV6-3,TRBJ1-5,ASSYSFFGVLQPQH
TRBV24-1,TRBJ1-1,ATSNSVNTEAF
TRBV5-1,TRBJ1-1,ASSLEGRRNTEAF
TRBV5-1,TRBJ2-5,ASSTTGRGETQY
TRBV3-1,TRBJ1-4,ASRGQGAHEKLF
TRBV20-1,TRBJ2-4,SASDRVLAKNIQY
TRBV29-1,TRBJ2-5,SVESSYQETQY
TRBV18,TRBJ1-6,ASSPPGGTVISPLH
TRBV10-2,TRBJ1-5,ASSREGQPQH
TRBV5-1,TRBJ2-1,ASSFNTGYNEQF
TRBV6-4,TRBJ2-6,ASSLQGMAAGANVLT
TRBV20-1,TRBJ2-2,SAGGNRGTGELF
TRBV5-1,TRBJ2-1,ASSSISGGSSYNEQF
TRBV4-2,TRBJ2-7,ASSHQTSGGPAGEQY
TRBV6-2/TRBV6-3,TRBJ2-2,ASTPTGGNTGELF
TRBV6-2/TRBV6-3,TRBJ2-7,ASRPTAGSQY
TRBV6-5,TRBJ2-1,ASTRASFYNEQF
TRBV7-8,TRBJ1-4,ASSRGTDNEKLF
TRBV24-1,TRBJ2-2,ATRGTATGELF
TRBV10-3,TRBJ2-7,AISELTGSYEQY
TRBV6-2/TRBV6-3,TRBJ2-7,ASTKAASHYEQY
TRBV3-1,TRBJ2-1,ASSYLDLAGEQF
TRBV5-1,TRBJ2-2,ASSRDRGNTGELF
TRBV7-3,TRBJ2-5,ASSFAGQETQY
TRBV11-2,TRBJ1-2,ASSLAGQGVYGYT
TRBV2,TRBJ1-1,AGSGRVRAPEAF
TRBV18,TRBJ1-3,ASSQEQGGSGNTIY
TRBV7-9,TRBJ2-1,ASSPRLAGDNEQF
TRBV6-5,TRBJ2-3,AGSPTGTSTDTQY
TRBV3-1,TRBJ2-1,ASRLLAGGLDEQF
TRBV4-2,TRBJ2-3,ASSQRDTDTQY
TRBV7-9,TRBJ1-5,ASSTDSVPINGPQH
TRBV11-3,TRBJ2-2,ASSTTPAASWAGELF
TRBV23-1,TRBJ2-7,ASSQFGTGCYEQY
TRBV7-3,TRBJ1-1,ASSLDGSMNTDAF
TRBV7-3,TRBJ2-3,ASSVAGPVGTDTQY
TRBV4-2,TRBJ1-5,ASSQGGQGDQPQH
TRBV5-1,TRBJ2-5,ASRQGFQETQY
TRBV4-2,TRBJ2-5,ASSHELAGGPRQETQY
TRBV7-6,TRBJ1-1,ASSLRRGNTEAF